These 5 T cell receptor beta chains were all obtained from the same sample, sequenced in a study of T cell responses to AZD1222 COVID-19 vaccine. The assay was immunoSEQ multiplex PCR, and TCRdb's table has in-frame clones only and misses some. The sample has 100,000 or so clones; 70% to 90% are singletons. The sequenced sample was peripheral blood, obtained on day 0 of AZD1222 vaccination. The receptors shown here come from an adult in good health.

This chain links TRBV3-1 (or the pseudogene TRBV3-2) with TRBJ1-5; D is unresolved. CDR1 and CDR2 (germline): LGHDT, YNNKEL (reference sequence). V lost 0 bases and J lost 0, with 6 bases in between. The CDR3 spans 15 residues. In DNA, the CDR3 is TGTGCCAGCAGCCAAGATGGGCGTAGCAATCAGCCCCAGCATTTT. Amino acids: CASSQDGRSNQPQHF.

This chain links TRBV5-8 with TRBJ2-7, with 9 nucleotides matching TRBD2. Per the germline V gene, CDR1 is SGHTS and CDR2 is YDEGEE. J lost 4 bases, V lost 4 bases, and 6 bases had no gene match. This CDR3 region has 14 residues. The DNA of the CDR3 is TGTGCCAGCAGCCCGACTAGCGGTCCGTACGAGCAGTACTTC. This translates into CASSPTSGPYEQYF.

The rearrangement uses TRBV30 and TRBJ1-3; no reliable D call. V shed 3 bases and J shed 0 bases, with 12 bases lying between them. The germline gives CDR1 GTSNPN, CDR2 SVGIG (reference sequence). This CDR3 is built from 15 residues. The CDR3 reads CAWRTSALSGNTIYF. The CDR3 region has the DNA TGTGCCTGGAGGACCTCAGCACTCTCTGGAAACACCATATATTTT. Using reference TRBV30 and TRBJ1-3 for the parts outside the CDR3, the full variable domain is SQTIHQWPATLVQPVGSPLSLECTVEGTSNPNLYWYRQAAGRGLQLLFYSVGIGQISSEVPQNLSASRPQDRQFILSSKKLLLSDSGFYLCAWRTSALSGNTIYFGEGSWLTVV.

This chain connects TRBV10-3 to TRBJ2-1; D unresolved. The germline V gene encodes CDR1 ENHRY and CDR2 SYGVKD. V was clipped by 7 bases and J by 4 bases, with 11 bases between them. This CDR3 is 13 amino acids long. This chain's CDR3 is CAITQDLYNEQFF. The CDR3 DNA sequence: TGTGCCATCACCCAGGACCTTTACAATGAGCAGTTCTTC.

The gene calls are TRBV12-5 and TRBJ1-2; D perhaps matches TRBD1 (5 bases). V gave up 3 bases and J gave up 2 bases, with 13 bases separating them. The CDR3 contains 15 residues. Per germline, CDR1 LGHNT and CDR2 FRNRAP. The CDR3 region is CASGFSRGSNYGYTF. Here the CDR3 DNA reads TGTGCTAGTGGTTTTTCTAGGGGCTCGAACTATGGCTACACCTTC.